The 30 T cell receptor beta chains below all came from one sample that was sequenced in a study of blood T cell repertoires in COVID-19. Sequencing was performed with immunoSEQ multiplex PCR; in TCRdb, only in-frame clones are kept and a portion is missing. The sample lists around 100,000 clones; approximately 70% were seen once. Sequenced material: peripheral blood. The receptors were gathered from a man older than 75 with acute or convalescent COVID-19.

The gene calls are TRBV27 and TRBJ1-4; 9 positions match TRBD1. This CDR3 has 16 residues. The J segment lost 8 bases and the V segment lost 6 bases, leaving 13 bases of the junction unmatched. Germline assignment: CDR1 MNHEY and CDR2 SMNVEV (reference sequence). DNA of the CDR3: TGTGCCAGCAGCCGCCGTAGGGACAGGGTGGGCGAAAAACTGTTTTTT. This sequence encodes CASSRRRDRVGEKLFF.

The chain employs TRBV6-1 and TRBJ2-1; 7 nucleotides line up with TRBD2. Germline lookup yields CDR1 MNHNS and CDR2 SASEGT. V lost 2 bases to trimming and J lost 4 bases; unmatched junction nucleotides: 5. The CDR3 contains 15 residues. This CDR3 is CASSEQGEGYNEQFF. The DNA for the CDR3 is TGTGCCAGCAGTGAACAAGGGGAGGGATACAATGAGCAGTTCTTC.

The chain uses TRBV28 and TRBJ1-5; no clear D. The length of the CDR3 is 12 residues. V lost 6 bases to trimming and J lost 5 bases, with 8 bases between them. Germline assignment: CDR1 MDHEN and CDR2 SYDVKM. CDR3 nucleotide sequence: TGTGCCAGCAGCCCAGGTGATCAGCCCCAGCATTTT. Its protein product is CASSPGDQPQHF.

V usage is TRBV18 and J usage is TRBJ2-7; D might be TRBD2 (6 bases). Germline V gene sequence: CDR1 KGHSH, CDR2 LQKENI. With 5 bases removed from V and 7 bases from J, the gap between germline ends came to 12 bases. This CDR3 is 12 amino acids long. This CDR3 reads CASSGSSVEQYF. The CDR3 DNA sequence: TGTGCCAGCTCAGGGTCTAGCGTAGAGCAGTACTTC.

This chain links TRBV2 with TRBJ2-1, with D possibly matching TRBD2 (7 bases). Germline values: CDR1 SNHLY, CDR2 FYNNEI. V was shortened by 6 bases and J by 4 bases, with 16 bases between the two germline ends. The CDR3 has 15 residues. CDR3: CASRSGRGGYNEQFF. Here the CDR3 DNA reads TGTGCCAGCAGAAGTGGGAGGGGGGGGTACAATGAGCAGTTCTTC.

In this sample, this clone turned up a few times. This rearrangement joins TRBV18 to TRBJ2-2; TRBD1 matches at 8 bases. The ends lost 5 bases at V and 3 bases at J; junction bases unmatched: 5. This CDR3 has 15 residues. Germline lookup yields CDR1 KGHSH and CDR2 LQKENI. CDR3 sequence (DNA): TGTGCCAGCTCAATAGACAGGGGAGACACCGGGGAGCTGTTTTTT. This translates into CASSIDRGDTGELFF. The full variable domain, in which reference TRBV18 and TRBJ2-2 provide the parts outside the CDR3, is NAGVMQNPRHLVRRRGQEARLRCSPMKGHSHVYWYRQLPEEGLKFMVYLQKENIIDESGMPKERFSAEFPKEGPSILRIQQVVRGDSAAYFCASSIDRGDTGELFFGEGSRLTVL.

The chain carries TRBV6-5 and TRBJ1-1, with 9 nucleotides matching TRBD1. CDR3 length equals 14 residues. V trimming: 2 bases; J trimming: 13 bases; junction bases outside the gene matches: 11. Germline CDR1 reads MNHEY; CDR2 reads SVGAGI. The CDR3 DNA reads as TGTGCCAGCAGTTACCTAGGGACAGGGCCCCCGGGTTTCTTT. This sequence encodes CASSYLGTGPPGFF.

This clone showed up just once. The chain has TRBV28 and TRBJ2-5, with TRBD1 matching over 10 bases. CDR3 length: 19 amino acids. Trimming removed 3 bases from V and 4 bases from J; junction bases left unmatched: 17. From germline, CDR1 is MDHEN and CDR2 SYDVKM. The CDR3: CASSFRDRGEAGLVETQYF. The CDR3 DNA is TGTGCCAGCAGTTTTAGGGACAGGGGAGAAGCGGGATTGGTAGAGACCCAGTACTTC.

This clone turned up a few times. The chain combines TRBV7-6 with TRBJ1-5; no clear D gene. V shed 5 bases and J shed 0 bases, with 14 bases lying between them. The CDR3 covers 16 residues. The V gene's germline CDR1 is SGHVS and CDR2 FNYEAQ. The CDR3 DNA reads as TGTGCCAGCAGCCGCGACCCCTGGAGTAGCAATCAGCCCCAGCATTTT. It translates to CASSRDPWSSNQPQHF.

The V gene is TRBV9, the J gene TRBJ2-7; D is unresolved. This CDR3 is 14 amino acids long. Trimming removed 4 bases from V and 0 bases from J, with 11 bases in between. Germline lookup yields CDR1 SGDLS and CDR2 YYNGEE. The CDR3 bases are TGTGCCAGCAGCACCCGACCGGGCTCCTACGAGCAGTACTTC. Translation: CASSTRPGSYEQYF.

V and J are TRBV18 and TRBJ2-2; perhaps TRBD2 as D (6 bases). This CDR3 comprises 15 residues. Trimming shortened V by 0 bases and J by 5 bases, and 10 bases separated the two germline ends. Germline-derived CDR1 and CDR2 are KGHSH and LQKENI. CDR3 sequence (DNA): TGTGCCAGCTCACCACCCGGGGGTCTAACCGGGGAGCTGTTTTTT. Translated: CASSPPGGLTGELFF.

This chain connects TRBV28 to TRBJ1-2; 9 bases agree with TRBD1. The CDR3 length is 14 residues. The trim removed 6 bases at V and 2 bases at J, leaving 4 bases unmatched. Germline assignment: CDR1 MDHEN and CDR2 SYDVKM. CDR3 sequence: CASRRDRVNYGYTF. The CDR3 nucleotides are TGTGCCAGCAGAAGGGACAGGGTAAACTATGGCTACACCTTC.

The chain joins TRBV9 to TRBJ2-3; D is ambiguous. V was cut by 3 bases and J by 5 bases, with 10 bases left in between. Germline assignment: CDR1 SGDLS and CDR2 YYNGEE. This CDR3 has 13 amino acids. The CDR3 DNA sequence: TGTGCCAGCAGCGCCCCCGTAGTAGATACGCAGTATTTT. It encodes CASSAPVVDTQYF.

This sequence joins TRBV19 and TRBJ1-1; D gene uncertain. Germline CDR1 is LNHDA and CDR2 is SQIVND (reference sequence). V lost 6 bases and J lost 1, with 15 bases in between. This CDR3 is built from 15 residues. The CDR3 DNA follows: TGTGCCAGTAGACTCGAGAGACAAAAGAACACTGAAGCTTTCTTT. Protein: CASRLERQKNTEAFF.

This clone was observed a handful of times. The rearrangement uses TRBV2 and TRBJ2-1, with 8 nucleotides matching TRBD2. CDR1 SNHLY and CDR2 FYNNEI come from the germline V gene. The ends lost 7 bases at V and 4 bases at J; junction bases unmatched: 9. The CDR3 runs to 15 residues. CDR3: CASTALAGGYNEQFF. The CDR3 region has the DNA TGTGCCAGCACCGCGCTTGCGGGAGGTTACAATGAGCAGTTCTTC.

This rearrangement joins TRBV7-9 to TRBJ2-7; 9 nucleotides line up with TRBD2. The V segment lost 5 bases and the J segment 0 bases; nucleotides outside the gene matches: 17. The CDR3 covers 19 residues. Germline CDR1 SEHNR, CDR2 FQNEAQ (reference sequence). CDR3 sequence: CASSTGTGLAVGSSYEQYF. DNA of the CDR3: TGTGCCAGCAGCACAGGGACGGGACTAGCAGTTGGGAGCTCCTACGAGCAGTACTTC.

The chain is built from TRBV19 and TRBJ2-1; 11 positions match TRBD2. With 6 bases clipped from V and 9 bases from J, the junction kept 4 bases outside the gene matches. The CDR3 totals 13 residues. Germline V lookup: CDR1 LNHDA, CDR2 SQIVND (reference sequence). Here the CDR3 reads CASRLAGGGEQFF. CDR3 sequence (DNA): TGTGCCAGTAGGCTAGCGGGAGGCGGTGAGCAGTTCTTC.

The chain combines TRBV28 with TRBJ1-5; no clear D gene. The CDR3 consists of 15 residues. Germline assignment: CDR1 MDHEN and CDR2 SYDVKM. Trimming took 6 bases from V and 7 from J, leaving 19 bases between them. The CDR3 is CASSTSRVEGQPQHF. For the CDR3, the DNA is TGTGCCAGCAGCACCTCCCGGGTTGAAGGACAGCCCCAGCATTTT.

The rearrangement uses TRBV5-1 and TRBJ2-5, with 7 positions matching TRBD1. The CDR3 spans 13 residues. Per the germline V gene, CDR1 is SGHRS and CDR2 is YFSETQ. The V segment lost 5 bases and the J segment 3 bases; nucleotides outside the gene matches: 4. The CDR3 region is CASRAGTEETQYF. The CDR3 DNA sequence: TGCGCCAGCAGGGCCGGGACAGAAGAGACCCAGTACTTC.

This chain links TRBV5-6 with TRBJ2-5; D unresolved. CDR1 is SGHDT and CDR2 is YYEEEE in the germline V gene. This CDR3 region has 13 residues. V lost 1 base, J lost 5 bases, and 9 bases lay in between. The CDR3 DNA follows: TGTGCCAGCAGCTTGCGACACCTGGAGACCCAGTACTTC. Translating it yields CASSLRHLETQYF.

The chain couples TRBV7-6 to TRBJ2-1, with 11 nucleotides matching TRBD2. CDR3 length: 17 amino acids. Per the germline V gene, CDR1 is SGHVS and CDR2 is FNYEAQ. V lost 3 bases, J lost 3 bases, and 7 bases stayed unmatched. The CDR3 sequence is CASSLGSTSGSYNEQFF. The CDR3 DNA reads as TGTGCCAGCAGCTTGGGGAGCACTAGCGGGAGCTACAATGAGCAGTTCTTC.

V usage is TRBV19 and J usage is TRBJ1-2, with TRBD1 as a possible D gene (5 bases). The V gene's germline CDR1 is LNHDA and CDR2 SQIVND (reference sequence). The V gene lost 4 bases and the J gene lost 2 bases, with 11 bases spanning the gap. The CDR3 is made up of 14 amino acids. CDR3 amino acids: CASSRGEKNYGYTF. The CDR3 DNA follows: TGTGCCAGTAGTAGGGGGGAGAAAAACTATGGCTACACCTTC.

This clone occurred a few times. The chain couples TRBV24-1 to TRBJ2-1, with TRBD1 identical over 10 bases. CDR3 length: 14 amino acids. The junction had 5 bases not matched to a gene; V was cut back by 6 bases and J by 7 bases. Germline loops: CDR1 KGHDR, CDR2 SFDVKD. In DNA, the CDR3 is TGTGCCACCAGTACCGGGACAGGGGTAAATGAGCAGTTCTTC. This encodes CATSTGTGVNEQFF.

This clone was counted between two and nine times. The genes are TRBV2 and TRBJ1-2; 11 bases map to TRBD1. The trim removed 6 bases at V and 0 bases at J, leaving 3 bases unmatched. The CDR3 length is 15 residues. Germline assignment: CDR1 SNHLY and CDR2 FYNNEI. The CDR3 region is CASRRTGGTNYGYTF. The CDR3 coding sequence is TGTGCCAGCAGACGGACAGGGGGCACTAACTATGGCTACACCTTC.

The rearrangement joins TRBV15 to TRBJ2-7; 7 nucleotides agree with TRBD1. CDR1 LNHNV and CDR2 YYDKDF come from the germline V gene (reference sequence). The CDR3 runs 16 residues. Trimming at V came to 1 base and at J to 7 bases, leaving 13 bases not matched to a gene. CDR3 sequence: CATSRGGGDRVREQYF. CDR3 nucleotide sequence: TGTGCCACCAGCAGAGGAGGGGGCGACAGGGTGAGGGAGCAGTACTTC.

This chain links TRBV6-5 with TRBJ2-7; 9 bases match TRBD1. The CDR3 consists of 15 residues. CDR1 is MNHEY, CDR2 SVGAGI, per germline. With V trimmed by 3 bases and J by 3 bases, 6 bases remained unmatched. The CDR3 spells CASSYEGTGNYEQYF. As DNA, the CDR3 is TGTGCCAGCAGTTATGAGGGGACAGGGAACTACGAGCAGTACTTC.

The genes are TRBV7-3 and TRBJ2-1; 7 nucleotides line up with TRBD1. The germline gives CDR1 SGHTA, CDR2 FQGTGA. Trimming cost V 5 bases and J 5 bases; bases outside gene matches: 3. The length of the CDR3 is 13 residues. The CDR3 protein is CASSIDRDNEQFF. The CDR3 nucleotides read TGTGCCAGCAGCATCGACAGGGACAATGAGCAGTTCTTC.

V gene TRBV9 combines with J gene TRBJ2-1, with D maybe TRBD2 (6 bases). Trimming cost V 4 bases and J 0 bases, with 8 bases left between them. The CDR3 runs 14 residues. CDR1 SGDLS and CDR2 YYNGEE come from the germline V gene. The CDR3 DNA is TGTGCCAGCAGCCCCGGGAGCTCCTACAATGAGCAGTTCTTC. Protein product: CASSPGSSYNEQFF.

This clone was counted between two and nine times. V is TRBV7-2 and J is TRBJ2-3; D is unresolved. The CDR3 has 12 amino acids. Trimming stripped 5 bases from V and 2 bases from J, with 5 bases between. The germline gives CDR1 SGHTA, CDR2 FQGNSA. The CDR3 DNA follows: TGTGCCAGCAGCCATCCCACAGATACGCAGTATTTT. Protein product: CASSHPTDTQYF.

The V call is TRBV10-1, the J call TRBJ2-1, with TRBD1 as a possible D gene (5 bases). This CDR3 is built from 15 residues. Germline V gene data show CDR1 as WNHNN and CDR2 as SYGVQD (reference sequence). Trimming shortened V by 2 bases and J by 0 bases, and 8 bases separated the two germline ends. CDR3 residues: CASSEMGLSYNEQFF. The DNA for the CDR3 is TGCGCCAGCAGTGAGATGGGGCTCTCCTACAATGAGCAGTTCTTC.